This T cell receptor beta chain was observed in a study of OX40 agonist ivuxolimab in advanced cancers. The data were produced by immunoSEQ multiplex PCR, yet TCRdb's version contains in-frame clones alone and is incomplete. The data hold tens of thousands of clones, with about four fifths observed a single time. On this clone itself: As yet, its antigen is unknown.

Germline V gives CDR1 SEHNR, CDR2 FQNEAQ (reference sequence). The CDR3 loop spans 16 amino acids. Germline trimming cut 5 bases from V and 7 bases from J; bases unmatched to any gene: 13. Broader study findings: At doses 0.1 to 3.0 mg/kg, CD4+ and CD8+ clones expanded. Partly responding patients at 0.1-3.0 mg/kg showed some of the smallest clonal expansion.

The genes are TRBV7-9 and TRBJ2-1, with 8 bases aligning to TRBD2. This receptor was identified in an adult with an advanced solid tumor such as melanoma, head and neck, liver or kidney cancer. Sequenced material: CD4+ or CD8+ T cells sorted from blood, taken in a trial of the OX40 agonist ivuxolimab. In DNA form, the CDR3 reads TGTGCCAGCAGCCCCGCCGGGATAGCGGGGTGGAATGAGCAGTTCTTC. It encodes CASSPAGIAGWNEQFF.